This entry is about one T cell receptor (beta chain). With a J-beta primer mix and a sample-barcoded 5' primer, a second PCR ran about 7 to 12 cycles. TCRdb used MiXCR to reprocess the 5' RACE reads, holding one entry per CDR3 protein. The repertoire has around 900,000 distinct CDR3 sequences, 25% to 35% of them found once; the top ten carry about 18%. This sample was included in a study of blood T cells in healthy people across ages. The CDR3 length is 12 residues. V lost 3 bases and J 6 bases, leaving 11 bases between the germline ends. The germline gives CDR1 DFQATT, CDR2 SNEGSKA (reference sequence).

Sequences were obtained from blood. This sequence originates from a woman older than 75 in good health. This chain uses TRBV20-1 with TRBJ1-1; D is possibly TRBD1 (5 bases). The CDR3 coding sequence is TGCAGTGCTAGTAGAGGGGACGCTGAAGCTTTCTTT. This encodes CSASRGDAEAFF.